Following are 23 T cell receptor beta chains from one sample sequenced in a study of CD8+CD57+ T cells in acquired aplastic anemia. Template material for TCR beta VDJ and CDR3 profiling consisted of genomic DNA. Using its own MiXCR run on the reads, TCRdb lists one record per CDR3 protein. Of about 220,000 distinct CDR3 sequences in the sample, 30% to 40% are singletons; the top ten hold 1% to 1.3%. Material for sequencing was sorted CD4+, CD8+, or CD8+CD57+ T cells (not recorded which) from PBMCs. These receptor sequences come from a human donor in good health, serving as a control.

The table lists this clonotype with many counts. The V and J genes are TRBV19 and TRBJ1-6; D call uncertain. Germline loops: CDR1 LNHDA, CDR2 SQIVND (reference sequence). The germline V and J ends were trimmed by 8 bases and 3 bases, with 11 bases remaining between them. CDR3 length equals 14 residues. CDR3 in amino acids: CASANKGYNSPLHF. DNA of the CDR3: TGTGCCAGTGCCAACAAGGGCTATAATTCACCCCTCCACTTT. Using reference TRBV19 and TRBJ1-6 for the parts outside the CDR3, the full variable domain is DGGITQSPKYLFRKEGQNVTLSCEQNLNHDAMYWYRQDPGQGLRLIYYSQIVNDFQKGDIAEGYSVSREKKESFPLTVTSAQKNPTAFYLCASANKGYNSPLHFGNGTRLTVT.

This clonotype was seen repeatedly, ten times or more. The rearrangement joins TRBV4-1 to TRBJ1-6; 8 bases match TRBD1. The junction had 4 bases not matched to a gene; V was cut back by 6 bases and J by 0 bases. This CDR3 contains 16 residues. Looked up from germline, CDR1 is MGHRA and CDR2 is YSYEKL. The CDR3: CASRPGGASYNSPLHF. CDR3 nucleotides: TGCGCCAGCAGGCCAGGGGGCGCCTCCTATAATTCACCCCTCCACTTT.

This chain uses TRBV25-1 with TRBJ1-6, with unresolved D. Trimming left V 6 bases short and J 9 bases short, with 12 bases between. The CDR3 has 13 amino acids. Germline CDR1 and CDR2: MGHDK and SYGVNS. The CDR3 DNA reads TGTGCCAGCAGCGGACGTAGCGGTTCACCCCTCCACTTT. Translating gives CASSGRSGSPLHF. The whole variable domain, remainder taken from reference TRBV25-1 and TRBJ1-6, is EADIYQTPRYLVIGTGKKITLECSQTMGHDKMYWYQQDPGMELHLIHYSYGVNSTEKGDLSSESTVSRIRTEHFPLTLESARPSHTSQYLCASSGRSGSPLHFGNGTRLTVT.

Points on this clonotype: This may arise from a read error, as a much more abundant clone is one base away. The V gene is TRBV12-3 or TRBV12-4, the J gene TRBJ2-1, with 9 bases that match TRBD2. V was pared by 5 bases and J by 15 bases, with 8 bases of the junction left unmatched. This CDR3 has 12 amino acids. CDR3: CASSARPAGGFF. CDR3 bases: TGTGCCAGCAGTGCCCGACCAGCGGGAGGGTTCTTC.

J is TRBJ1-5 and V is TRBV28, with TRBD1 matching over 7 bases. After removal of 2 bases from V and 4 bases from J, the junction contained 8 bases not matched to a gene. The CDR3 has 16 amino acids. Germline V gene lookup returns CDR1 MDHEN and CDR2 SYDVKM. CDR3 amino acids: CASSLVLGQLNQPQHF. CDR3 in DNA: TGTGCCAGCAGTTTAGTCTTGGGACAGCTAAATCAGCCCCAGCATTTT.

This clonotype was seen repeatedly, ten times or more. This rearrangement joins TRBV10-3 to TRBJ2-1, with 8 bases aligning to TRBD1. Per germline, CDR1 ENHRY and CDR2 SYGVKD. This CDR3 is 17 amino acids long. Trimming took 0 bases from V and 6 from J; bases not matched to a gene: 10. This CDR3 is CAISESKGQGALNEQFF. The CDR3 DNA sequence: TGTGCCATCAGTGAGTCGAAGGGGCAGGGGGCCCTCAATGAGCAGTTCTTC.

The chain has TRBV27 and TRBJ1-2; 10 nucleotides agree with TRBD1. Per germline, CDR1 MNHEY and CDR2 SMNVEV (reference sequence). The CDR3 is 16 residues long. The V gene end was trimmed by 2 bases and the J gene end by 7 bases; junction bases not matched to a gene: 10. The CDR3 sequence: CASSLTGDRGRSGYTF. CDR3 in DNA: TGTGCCAGCAGTTTAACCGGGGACAGGGGAAGAAGTGGCTACACCTTC.

This clonotype was counted at least ten times. The rearrangement links TRBV20-1 to TRBJ2-5; 8 nucleotides agree with TRBD2. In germline, CDR1 is DFQATT, CDR2 SNEGSKA (reference sequence). Unmatched junction bases numbered 6, after V lost 1 base and J lost 5 bases. This CDR3 has 14 amino acids. The CDR3 sequence is CSARAGSGGETQYF. DNA of the CDR3: TGCAGTGCTAGAGCGGGGTCGGGAGGGGAGACCCAGTACTTC.

The chain recombines TRBV25-1 with TRBJ1-6; 10 positions agree with TRBD1. The CDR3 length is 13 residues. J was trimmed by 8 bases and V by 6 bases; bases with no gene match: 1. Per germline, CDR1 MGHDK and CDR2 SYGVNS. This CDR3 is CASRDRGDSPLHF. The CDR3 region has the DNA TGTGCCAGCAGGGACAGGGGGGATTCACCCCTCCACTTT.

This clonotype has ten or more counts. The CDR3 coding sequence is TGCGCCAGCAGGGAGACAGGGAGTGAAAAACTGTTTTTT. Translating gives CASRETGSEKLFF. The chain links TRBV5-1 to TRBJ1-4; 7 bases map to TRBD1. CDR3 length equals 13 residues. Germline V gene data show CDR1 as SGHRS and CDR2 as YFSETQ. V gave up 5 bases and J gave up 7 bases; unmatched junction bases: 5.

Worth noting for this clonotype: Being one base from a much bigger clone, this may be a read error. The chain employs TRBV5-1 and TRBJ2-7; 7 bases fit TRBD1. The CDR3 totals 14 residues. Per the germline V gene, CDR1 is SGHRS and CDR2 is YFSETQ. Here the CDR3 DNA reads TGCCCCAGCGGCTTCTCTCAGGGGGCCTACGAGCAGTACTTC. The encoded protein is CPSGFSQGAYEQYF.

The J gene is TRBJ1-4, the V gene TRBV19, with D possibly TRBD1 on 6 matching bases. The ends were cut back, 7 bases at V and 4 bases at J, with 10 bases in the middle. The CDR3 loop spans 13 amino acids. The germline V gene encodes CDR1 LNHDA and CDR2 SQIVND (reference sequence). CDR3 in DNA: TGTGCCAGTACCGGACAGCTTAATGAAAAACTGTTTTTT. It translates to CASTGQLNEKLFF.

The rearrangement joins TRBV7-2 to TRBJ1-2; D gene uncertain. Trimming removed 4 bases at V and 4 bases at J, with 10 bases between. CDR3 length: 13 residues. Germline V gives CDR1 SGHTA, CDR2 FQGNSA. Here the CDR3 DNA reads TGTGCCAGCAGCTCACAGTCGCCCTATGGCTACACCTTC. Its translation is CASSSQSPYGYTF.

The CDR3 DNA sequence: TGTGCCAGCAGCGGGGCCGGGACAGGGAACAACTATGGCTACACCTTC. This codes for CASSGAGTGNNYGYTF. V gene TRBV9 combines with J gene TRBJ1-2, with 9 positions matching TRBD1. Germline V lookup: CDR1 SGDLS, CDR2 YYNGEE. Trimming took 3 bases from V and 2 from J; bases not matched to a gene: 8. This CDR3 has 16 residues.

This clonotype was counted ten times or more. In DNA, the CDR3 is TGTGCCAGCAGCGGGACAGCTGGAAACACCATATATTTT. As protein: CASSGTAGNTIYF. The V call is TRBV9, the J call TRBJ1-3, with D possibly being TRBD1 (6 bases). Germline assignment: CDR1 SGDLS and CDR2 YYNGEE. Between the trimmed V and J ends, which lost 3 bases and 2 bases, there was a span of 6 bases. There are 13 residues in the CDR3.

The chain has TRBV7-9 and TRBJ2-7, with 7 bases aligning to TRBD2. Trimming removed 5 bases from V and 3 bases from J; junction bases left unmatched: 7. Germline CDR1 SEHNR, CDR2 FQNEAQ (reference sequence). The CDR3 totals 14 residues. The CDR3 region is CASSSGGVFYEQYF. For the CDR3, the DNA is TGTGCCAGCAGCAGTGGGGGGGTGTTCTACGAGCAGTACTTC.

In this sample, this clonotype turned up a few times. V and J are TRBV25-1 and TRBJ2-7; a weak D match, TRBD2 (5 bases). Trimming stripped 4 bases from V and 2 bases from J, with 18 bases between. CDR1 is MGHDK, CDR2 SYGVNS, per germline. The CDR3 extends over 16 amino acids. CDR3 protein: CASSADIAKRTYEQYV. CDR3 in DNA: TGTGCCAGCAGTGCAGACATCGCCAAGCGGACCTACGAGCAGTACGTC.

Here the CDR3 DNA reads TGTGCCAGCAGAGACGGGGGGACCAAAAACATTCAGTACTTC. This encodes CASRDGGTKNIQYF. The chain is built from TRBV2 and TRBJ2-4, with 7 bases matching TRBD2. CDR3 length: 14 residues. CDR1 and CDR2 (germline): SNHLY, FYNNEI. The V and J ends lost 6 bases and 2 bases, in that order; junction bases with no gene match: 4.

In this sample, this clonotype turned up many times. This chain links TRBV2 with TRBJ1-6; TRBD1 might be the D (5 bases). This CDR3 has 14 residues. The germline gives CDR1 SNHLY, CDR2 FYNNEI. Deletions cut 7 bases from V and 6 bases from J, with 13 bases between. CDR3 sequence reads: CASTPGPSNSPLHF. DNA of the CDR3: TGTGCCAGCACTCCGGGACCGAGTAATTCACCCCTCCACTTT.

This clonotype has a count of ten or more. The chain joins TRBV7-2 to TRBJ2-1; tentatively, D is TRBD2 (6 bases). The V gene lost 1 base and the J gene lost 4 bases, with 11 bases spanning the gap. The germline V gene encodes CDR1 SGHTA and CDR2 FQGNSA. CDR3 length: 15 residues. CDR3 nucleotide sequence: TGTGCCAGCAGCTTAGGACTAGGGAGATACAATGAGCAGTTCTTC. This encodes CASSLGLGRYNEQFF.

This chain's CDR3 is CASSERGEREKLFF. CDR3 in DNA: TGTGCCAGCTCAGAACGCGGGGAGAGGGAAAAACTGTTTTTT. The chain uses TRBV18 and TRBJ1-4; D unresolved. This CDR3 has 14 amino acids. Germline V gene data show CDR1 as KGHSH and CDR2 as LQKENI. V shed 5 bases and J shed 8 bases, with 15 bases lying between them.

This clonotype was recorded many times. The V and J genes are TRBV20-1 and TRBJ1-6; TRBD1 agrees at 8 bases. Germline-derived CDR1 and CDR2 are DFQATT and SNEGSKA (reference sequence). CDR3 length: 12 amino acids. V dropped 6 bases and J dropped 13; count of bases not matched to a gene: 8. CDR3 amino acids: CSAAQGAGPLHF. In DNA, the CDR3 is TGCAGTGCGGCCCAGGGGGCAGGCCCCCTCCACTTT.

This clonotype was observed a handful of times. The rearrangement links TRBV9 to TRBJ1-1, with 7 bases that match TRBD1. The germline gives CDR1 SGDLS, CDR2 YYNGEE. The CDR3 runs 13 residues. The junction had 4 bases not matched to a gene; V was cut back by 3 bases and J by 5 bases. The chain's CDR3 is CASSARQGTEAFF. As DNA, the CDR3 is TGTGCCAGCAGCGCTCGACAGGGTACTGAAGCTTTCTTT.